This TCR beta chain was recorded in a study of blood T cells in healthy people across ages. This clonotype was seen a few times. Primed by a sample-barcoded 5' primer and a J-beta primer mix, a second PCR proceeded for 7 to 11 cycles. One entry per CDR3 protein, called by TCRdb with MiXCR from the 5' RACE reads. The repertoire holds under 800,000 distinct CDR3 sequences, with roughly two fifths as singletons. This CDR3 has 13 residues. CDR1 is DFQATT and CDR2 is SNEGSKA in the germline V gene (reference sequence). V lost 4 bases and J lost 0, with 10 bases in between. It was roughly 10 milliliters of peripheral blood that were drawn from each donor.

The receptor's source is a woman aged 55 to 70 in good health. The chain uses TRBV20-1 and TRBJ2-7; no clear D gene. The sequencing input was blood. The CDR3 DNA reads TGCAGTGCTATTGTGCCTTTCTCCTACGAGCAGTACTTC. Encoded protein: CSAIVPFSYEQYF.